This TCR beta chain originates from a study of shared clonotypes between healthy human individuals. CDR1 is SGHAT, CDR2 FQNNGV, per germline. J gave up 7 bases and V 0 bases, and 5 bases lay outside the gene matches. The CDR3 sequence is 14 residues long. CD8 cells regarded as naive lacked CD45RO, were positively chosen for CCR7, and omitted terminally differentiated effector memory CD45RA+ cells. Assay used: immunoSEQ multiplex PCR; TCRdb lists only in-frame clones, some missing. The sample consists of about 2.2 million clones, approximately 94% of them appearing once. The receptor was derived from a man aged 18 to 30 in good health. Some clones in this sample may be carry-over from other donors' samples. The specimen sequenced was naive CD8+ T cells from PBMCs. This chain links TRBV11-2 with TRBJ2-5, with 7 positions matching TRBD2. CDR3 bases: TGTGCCAGCAGCTTAGAGGCCGGCGGGGGGACCCAGTACTTC. Its protein product is CASSLEAGGGTQYF.